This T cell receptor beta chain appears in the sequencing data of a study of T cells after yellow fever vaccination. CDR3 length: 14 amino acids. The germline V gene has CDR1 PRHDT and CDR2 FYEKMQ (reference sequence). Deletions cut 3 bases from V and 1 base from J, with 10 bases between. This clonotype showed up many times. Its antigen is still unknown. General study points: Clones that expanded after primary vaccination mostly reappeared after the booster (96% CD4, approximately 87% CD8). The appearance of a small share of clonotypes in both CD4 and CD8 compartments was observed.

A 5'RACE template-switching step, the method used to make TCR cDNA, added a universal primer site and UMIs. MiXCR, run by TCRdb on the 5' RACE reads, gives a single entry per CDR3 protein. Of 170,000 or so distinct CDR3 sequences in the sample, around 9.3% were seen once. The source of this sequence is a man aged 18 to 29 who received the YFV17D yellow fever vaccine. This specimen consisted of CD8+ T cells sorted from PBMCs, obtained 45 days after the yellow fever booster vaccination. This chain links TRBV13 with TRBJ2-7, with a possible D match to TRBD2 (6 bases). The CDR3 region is CASSLRGLSYEQYF. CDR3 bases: TGTGCCAGCAGCTTGCGGGGCCTTTCCTACGAGCAGTACTTC.